This entry lists 21 T cell receptor beta chains sequenced from one sample in a study of radiation and T cells in renal cell carcinoma. Repertoires were generated with immunoSEQ multiplex PCR, while TCRdb's copy carries only in-frame clones and drops some. The sample records approximately 92,000 clones, just under 85% being singletons. Described time point: blood 4 weeks post-SBRT, at nephrectomy. Treatment given: 15 Gy SBRT to primary tumor, nephrectomy 4 weeks later. The sample consisted of blood, taken from a patient whose treatment included radiotherapy and nephrectomy. The source of these receptors is a man aged 45 to 65 with renal cell carcinoma.

This chain joins TRBV18 and TRBJ2-5; a weak D match, TRBD2 (5 bases). V lost 6 bases, J lost 7 bases, and 12 bases lay in between. This CDR3 contains 12 residues. Germline CDR1 KGHSH, CDR2 LQKENI. This CDR3 is CASSPVAGTQYF. CDR3 bases: TGTGCCAGCTCGCCCGTGGCGGGGACCCAGTACTTC.

This clone was detected only a few times. This chain connects TRBV2 to TRBJ2-1, with TRBD2 identical over 7 bases. This CDR3 is 15 amino acids long. Looked up from germline, CDR1 is SNHLY and CDR2 is FYNNEI. Trimming took 6 bases from V and 0 from J; bases not matched to a gene: 5. DNA for the CDR3: TGTGCCAGCAGCGCTAGCGGCAGCTCCTACAATGAGCAGTTCTTC. It codes for CASSASGSSYNEQFF.

This rearrangement joins TRBV7-9 to TRBJ2-7; 7 bases fit TRBD2. Germline values: CDR1 SEHNR, CDR2 FQNEAQ (reference sequence). This CDR3 is built from 16 residues. The V gene end was trimmed by 1 base and the J gene end by 1 base; junction bases not matched to a gene: 7. The DNA for the CDR3 is TGTGCCAGCAGCTTAGAGACCGGGACTAAATCCTACGAGCAGTACTTC. Translated: CASSLETGTKSYEQYF.

The gene calls are TRBV9 and TRBJ2-2; D perhaps matches TRBD1 (6 bases). Germline V gives CDR1 SGDLS, CDR2 YYNGEE. This CDR3 region has 16 residues. V dropped 0 bases and J dropped 0 bases, with 9 bases sitting between them. Written as DNA, the CDR3 is TGTGCCAGCAGCGTAGGACAGGATTCGAACACCGGGGAGCTGTTTTTT. Protein product: CASSVGQDSNTGELFF.

The V gene is TRBV19, the J gene TRBJ1-6; possibly TRBD1 for D (6 bases). Deletions cut 5 bases from V and 7 bases from J, with 21 bases between. Germline assignment: CDR1 LNHDA and CDR2 SQIVND (reference sequence). This CDR3 comprises 17 residues. DNA for the CDR3: TGTGCCAGTAGTCAGGCGGCAGGGGCAGGTGACAATTCACCCCTCCACTTT. The encoded protein is CASSQAAGAGDNSPLHF.

The chain employs TRBV30 and TRBJ1-6, with a tentative D call TRBD1 (5 bases). V lost 2 bases and J 7 bases, leaving 9 bases between the germline ends. This CDR3 comprises 13 residues. The germline gives CDR1 GTSNPN, CDR2 SVGIG (reference sequence). The CDR3 is CAWSQGWNSPLHF. The CDR3 DNA reads as TGTGCCTGGAGTCAGGGCTGGAATTCACCCCTCCACTTT.

V and J are TRBV5-1 and TRBJ1-4; D gene ambiguous. This CDR3 has 14 amino acids. The germline V gene encodes CDR1 SGHRS and CDR2 YFSETQ. The V end was cut by 4 bases, the J end by 0 bases, with 7 bases between. The CDR3 is CASSGLATNEKLFF. The CDR3 DNA follows: TGCGCCAGCAGCGGGTTAGCAACTAATGAAAAACTGTTTTTT.

The chain has TRBV19 and TRBJ1-2, with TRBD1 matching 9 bases. CDR1 is LNHDA and CDR2 is SQIVND in the germline V gene (reference sequence). There are 17 residues in the CDR3. Losses at the gene ends were 4 bases for V and 0 bases for J; bases not matched to a gene: 9. CDR3 DNA sequence: TGTGCCAGTAGTAAGATCGCCGGGACAGGGTCTAACTATGGCTACACCTTC. Amino acid sequence: CASSKIAGTGSNYGYTF.

The CDR3 DNA reads TGTGCCAGCAGTTCCAGGGGCGGATCCTACGAGCAGTACTTC. Amino acids: CASSSRGGSYEQYF. J is TRBJ2-7 and V is TRBV27; the D gene is possibly TRBD1 (6 bases). CDR3 length: 14 residues. V lost 4 bases and J 1 base, leaving 11 bases between the germline ends. The V gene's germline CDR1 is MNHEY and CDR2 SMNVEV (reference sequence).

The chain employs TRBV5-1 and TRBJ1-1; maybe TRBD1 (5 bases). Trimming pared 5 bases from V and 0 bases from J, leaving 11 bases between. The CDR3 is 14 residues long. Per germline, CDR1 SGHRS and CDR2 YFSETQ. DNA for the CDR3: TGCGCCAGCAGATCATCGGGGCTGAACACTGAAGCTTTCTTT. Amino acid sequence: CASRSSGLNTEAFF.

V gene TRBV5-4 combines with J gene TRBJ1-2, with 10 bases lining up with TRBD1. This CDR3 is 14 amino acids long. In germline, CDR1 is SGHNT, CDR2 YYREEE (reference sequence). The V and J ends lost 0 bases and 5 bases, in that order; junction bases with no gene match: 1. CDR3 bases: TGTGCCAGCAGCTTGGGACAGGGGGCTTATGGCTACACCTTC. Translating it yields CASSLGQGAYGYTF. The whole variable domain, remainder taken from reference TRBV5-4 and TRBJ1-2, is ETGVTQSPTHLIKTRGQQVTLRCSSQSGHNTVSWYQQALGQGPQFIFQYYREEENGRGNFPPRFSGLQFPNYSSELNVNALELDDSALYLCASSLGQGAYGYTFGSGTRLTVV.

V usage is TRBV9 and J usage is TRBJ1-1; D unclear. The V gene's germline CDR1 is SGDLS and CDR2 YYNGEE. Trimming cost V 0 bases and J 1 base, with 10 bases left between them. This CDR3 is built from 15 residues. The CDR3 sequence is CASSVGVGSNTEAFF. The CDR3 DNA reads TGTGCCAGCAGCGTAGGGGTAGGTTCGAACACTGAAGCTTTCTTT. Full variable domain (rest looked up from reference TRBV9 and TRBJ1-1): DSGVTQTPKHLITATGQRVTLRCSPRSGDLSVYWYQQSLDQGLQFLIQYYNGEERAKGNILERFSAQQFPDLHSELNLSSLELGDSALYFCASSVGVGSNTEAFFGQGTRLTVV.

The chain links TRBV12-5 to TRBJ1-4; D not certain. V lost 1 base and J 5 bases, leaving 8 bases between the germline ends. This CDR3 region has 14 residues. Germline V gene sequence: CDR1 LGHNT, CDR2 FRNRAP. The CDR3 spells CASGLGTENEKLFF. In DNA, the CDR3 is TGTGCTAGTGGTTTGGGGACGGAAAATGAAAAACTGTTTTTT.

V gene TRBV15 combines with J gene TRBJ2-5; D remains ambiguous. Germline V lookup: CDR1 LNHNV, CDR2 YYDKDF (reference sequence). V shed 1 base and J shed 0 bases, with 6 bases lying between them. The CDR3 spans 14 residues. Here the CDR3 DNA reads TGTGCCACCAGCAGAGTCCGGGACCAAGAGACCCAGTACTTC. Protein: CATSRVRDQETQYF.

The CDR3 DNA follows: TGTGCCAGTACCAAAGACAGTTACAATGAGCAGTTCTTC. Amino acids: CASTKDSYNEQFF. This rearrangement joins TRBV19 to TRBJ2-1; D may be TRBD1 (5 bases). The CDR3 is 13 residues long. Trimming removed 7 bases from V and 4 bases from J, with 11 bases in between. The V gene's germline CDR1 is LNHDA and CDR2 SQIVND (reference sequence).

This clone was counted a few times. The chain combines TRBV7-2 with TRBJ2-7, with TRBD2 matching over 11 bases. This CDR3 comprises 15 residues. The junction had 4 bases not matched to a gene; V was cut back by 5 bases and J by 1 base. Germline V CDR1 and CDR2: SGHTA, FQGNSA. The CDR3 protein is CASSRSGGDSYEQYF. CDR3 nucleotide sequence: TGTGCCAGCAGCCGTAGCGGGGGGGATTCCTACGAGCAGTACTTC.

V gene TRBV6-6 combines with J gene TRBJ1-2; 9 bases align to TRBD1. Germline V gene sequence: CDR1 MNHNY, CDR2 SVGAGI (reference sequence). CDR3 length: 16 residues. The J segment lost 5 bases and the V segment lost 6 bases, leaving 13 bases of the junction unmatched. CDR3 region: CASSLTDRGFRYGYTF. In nucleotides, the CDR3 is TGTGCCAGCAGCCTCACGGACAGGGGATTTAGGTATGGCTACACCTTC.

The chain couples TRBV19 to TRBJ2-7; D ambiguous. In germline, CDR1 is LNHDA, CDR2 SQIVND (reference sequence). V lost 6 bases, J lost 10 bases, and 16 bases lay in between. The CDR3 is 12 residues long. CDR3 region: CASSPSGVVQYF. For the CDR3, the DNA is TGTGCCAGTAGCCCCTCGGGTGTGGTACAGTACTTC.

V gene TRBV11-1 combines with J gene TRBJ2-1, with D maybe TRBD2 (6 bases). With 1 base removed from V and 15 bases from J, the gap between germline ends came to 10 bases. The CDR3 contains 11 residues. Germline V gives CDR1 SGHAT, CDR2 FQDESV (reference sequence). The CDR3 sequence: CASSLGGVLFF. The CDR3 coding sequence is TGTGCCAGCAGCTTAGGCGGGGTGCTGTTCTTC.

This clone appeared once. CDR3 sequence (DNA): TGTGCCAGCAGGGAGGGGAACACTGAAGCTTTCTTT. This gives the protein CASREGNTEAFF. The chain uses TRBV6-5 and TRBJ1-1; D is undetermined. The germline V gene encodes CDR1 MNHEY and CDR2 SVGAGI. Trimming took 6 bases from V and 1 from J, leaving 6 bases between them. The CDR3 length is 12 residues.

The chain uses TRBV7-2 and TRBJ2-1; no reliable D call. The V gene lost 3 bases and the J gene lost 6 bases, with 6 bases spanning the gap. CDR1 is SGHTA, CDR2 FQGNSA, per germline. The CDR3 has 12 residues. The CDR3 DNA follows: TGTGCCAGCAGCTTCTGGATCAATGAGCAGTTCTTC. As protein: CASSFWINEQFF.